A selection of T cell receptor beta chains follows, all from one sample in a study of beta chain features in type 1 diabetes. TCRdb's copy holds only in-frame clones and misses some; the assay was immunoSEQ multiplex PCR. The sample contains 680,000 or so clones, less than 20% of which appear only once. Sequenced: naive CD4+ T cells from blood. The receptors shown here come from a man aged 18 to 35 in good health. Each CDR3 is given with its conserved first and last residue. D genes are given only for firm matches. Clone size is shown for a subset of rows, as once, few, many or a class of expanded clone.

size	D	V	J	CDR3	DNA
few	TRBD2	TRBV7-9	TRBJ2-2	CASSSREVAGELFF	TGTGCCAGCAGCTCACGGGAGGTGGCCGGGGAGCTGTTTTTT
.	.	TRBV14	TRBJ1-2	CASSQDTSYGYTF	TGTGCCAGCAGCCAAGACACCAGCTATGGCTACACCTTC
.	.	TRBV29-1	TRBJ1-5	CSVAQGNSNQPQHF	TGCAGCGTTGCACAGGGAAATAGCAATCAGCCCCAGCATTTT
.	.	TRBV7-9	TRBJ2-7	CASSLGSGLTYEQYF	TGTGCCAGCAGCTTAGGATCGGGACTTACCTACGAGCAGTACTTC
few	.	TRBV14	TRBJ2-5	CASSQVGAVTAETQYF	TGTGCCAGCAGCCAAGTGGGGGCAGTAACCGCGGAGACCCAGTACTTC
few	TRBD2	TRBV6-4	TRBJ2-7	CASRREGSNSYEQYF	TGTGCCAGCCGTCGGGAGGGATCCAACTCCTACGAGCAGTACTTC
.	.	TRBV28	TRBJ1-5	CASSRGPQLGQPQHF	TGTGCCAGCAGTCGGGGACCCCAGCTGGGCCAGCCCCAGCATTTT
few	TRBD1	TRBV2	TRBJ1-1	CARRDRANTEAFF	TGTGCCAGGAGGGACAGAGCGAACACTGAAGCTTTCTTT
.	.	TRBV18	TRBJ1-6	CASSPTMGTGRNNSPLHF	TGTGCCAGCTCACCAACAATGGGGACCGGACGGAATAATTCACCCCTCCACTTT
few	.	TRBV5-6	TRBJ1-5	CASSLAGGANRGQPQHF	TGTGCCAGCAGCTTGGCCGGGGGGGCCAATCGTGGTCAGCCCCAGCATTTT
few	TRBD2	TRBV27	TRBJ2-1	CASSSTSGSVIYNEQFF	TGTGCCAGCAGTTCGACTAGCGGGAGTGTTATTTACAATGAGCAGTTCTTC
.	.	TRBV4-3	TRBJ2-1	CASSPQGRGAIEQFF	TGCGCCAGCAGCCCACAGGGGAGGGGGGCAATTGAGCAGTTCTTC
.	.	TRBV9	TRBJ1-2	CASSVVPVGYGYTF	TGTGCCAGCAGCGTAGTTCCGGTTGGATATGGCTACACCTTC
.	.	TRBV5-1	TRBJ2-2	CASSLVVGRGLAGELFF	TGCGCCAGCAGCTTGGTAGTCGGGAGAGGTTTGGCCGGGGAGCTGTTTTTT
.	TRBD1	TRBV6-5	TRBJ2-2	CASSPQGATGELFF	TGTGCCAGCAGCCCACAGGGGGCTACCGGGGAGCTGTTTTTT
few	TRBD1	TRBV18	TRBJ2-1	CASSPATQGEWEQFF	TGTGCCAGCTCACCTGCAACTCAGGGGGAATGGGAGCAGTTCTTC
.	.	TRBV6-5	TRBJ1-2	CASSYGRGFANYGYTF	TGTGCCAGCAGTTACGGTCGGGGATTCGCTAACTATGGCTACACCTTC
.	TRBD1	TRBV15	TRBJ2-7	CATSRDRSYEQYF	TGTGCCACCAGCAGGGACAGGTCCTACGAGCAGTACTTC
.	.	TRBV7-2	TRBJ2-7	CASSPRTSSYEQYF	TGTGCCAGCAGCCCCCGGACGAGCTCCTACGAGCAGTACTTC
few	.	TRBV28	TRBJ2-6	CASSPLGSSGANVLTF	TGTGCCAGCAGTCCCCTCGGCAGCTCTGGGGCCAACGTCCTGACTTTC
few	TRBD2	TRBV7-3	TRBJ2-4	CASSSRGSGPRKNIQYF	TGTGCCAGCAGCTCCCGGGGTAGCGGGCCTCGCAAAAACATTCAGTACTTC
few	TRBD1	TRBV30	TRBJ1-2	CAWRDRGPGGYTF	TGTGCCTGGAGGGACAGGGGGCCGGGCGGCTACACCTTC
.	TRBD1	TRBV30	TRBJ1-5	CAWRETGGNQPQHF	TGTGCCTGGAGGGAGACAGGGGGCAATCAGCCCCAGCATTTT
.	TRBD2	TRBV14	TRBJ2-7	CASSQGREDPYEQYF	TGTGCCAGCAGCCAAGGGCGGGAGGACCCCTACGAGCAGTACTTC
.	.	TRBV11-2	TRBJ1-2	CASSPTAGVGGYTF	TGTGCCAGCAGCCCAACCGCAGGGGTAGGGGGCTACACCTTC
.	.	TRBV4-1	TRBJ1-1	CASSPIGRGRRANTEAFF	TGCGCCAGCAGCCCTATAGGCAGAGGCAGGAGGGCGAACACTGAAGCTTTCTTT
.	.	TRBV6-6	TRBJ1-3	CASRVSRNTIYF	TGTGCCAGCAGAGTGAGTCGAAACACCATATATTTT
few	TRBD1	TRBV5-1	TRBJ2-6	CASSLEQGFGANVLTF	TGCGCCAGCAGCTTGGAACAGGGGTTCGGGGCCAACGTCCTGACTTTC
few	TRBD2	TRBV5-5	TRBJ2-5	CASSQGSSGGLQETQYF	TGTGCCAGCAGCCAAGGCTCTAGCGGGGGGTTACAAGAGACCCAGTACTTC
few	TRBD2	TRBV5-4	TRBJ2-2	CASSLSGGSSVTGELFF	TGTGCCAGCAGCCTGAGCGGGGGGTCTTCGGTCACCGGGGAGCTGTTTTTT
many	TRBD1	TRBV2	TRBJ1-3	CASSLDRGSGNTIYF	TGTGCCAGCAGCCTCGACAGGGGCTCTGGAAACACCATATATTTT
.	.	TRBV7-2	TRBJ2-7	CASSPQVISYEQYF	TGTGCCAGCAGCCCGCAGGTGATCTCCTACGAGCAGTACTTC
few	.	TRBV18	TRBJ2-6	CASSLGGSYSGANVLTF	TGTGCCAGCTCCCTCGGTGGGAGCTACTCTGGGGCCAACGTCCTGACTTTC
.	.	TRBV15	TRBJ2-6	CATSRDRISLGANVLTF	TGTGCCACCAGCAGAGATCGCATCTCCCTGGGGGCCAACGTCCTGACTTTC
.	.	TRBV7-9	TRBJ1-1	CASSLGEGRHEAFF	TGTGCCAGCAGCTTAGGAGAGGGACGGCATGAAGCTTTCTTT
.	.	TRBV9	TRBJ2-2	CASSVVGLTGELFF	TGTGCCAGCAGCGTAGTTGGATTAACCGGGGAGCTGTTTTTT
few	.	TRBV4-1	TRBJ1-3	CASSHLQTVAGNTIYF	TGCGCCAGCAGCCACCTACAGACAGTCGCTGGAAACACCATATATTTT
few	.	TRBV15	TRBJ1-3	CATSRGSAGTGNTIYF	TGTGCCACCAGCAGAGGATCCGCAGGGACCGGAAACACCATATATTTT
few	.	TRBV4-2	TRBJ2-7	CASSQDFITSYEQYF	TGTGCCAGCAGCCAAGATTTTATCACCTCCTACGAGCAGTACTTC
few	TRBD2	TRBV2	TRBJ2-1	CASSGLADYNEQFF	TGTGCCAGCAGTGGACTAGCGGACTACAATGAGCAGTTCTTC
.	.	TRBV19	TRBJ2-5	CASSMGPGPTGTQYF	TGTGCCAGTAGTATGGGTCCGGGCCCGACGGGGACCCAGTACTTC
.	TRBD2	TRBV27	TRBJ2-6	CASSPGGSSGANVLTF	TGTGCCAGCAGTCCCGGGGGGAGCTCTGGGGCCAACGTCCTGACTTTC
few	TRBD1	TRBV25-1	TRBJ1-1	CASSELRQGANTEAFF	TGTGCCAGCAGTGAATTACGACAGGGGGCAAACACTGAAGCTTTCTTT
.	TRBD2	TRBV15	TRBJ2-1	CATSRESPGLVSVGEQFF	TGTGCCACCAGCAGAGAATCTCCGGGACTAGTGTCGGTTGGTGAGCAGTTCTTC
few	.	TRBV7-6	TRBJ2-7	CASSSSGLDYEQYF	TGTGCCAGCAGCTCCTCCGGACTGGACTACGAGCAGTACTTC
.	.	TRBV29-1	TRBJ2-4	CSARLLRGKNIQYF	TGCAGCGCACGACTCCTCCGGGGCAAAAACATTCAGTACTTC
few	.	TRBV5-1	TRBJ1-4	CASSLGINEKLFF	TGCGCCAGCAGCTTGGGGATTAATGAAAAACTGTTTTTT
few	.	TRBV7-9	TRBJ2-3	CASSSATGSDTQYF	TGTGCCAGCAGCTCGGCCACAGGGTCAGATACGCAGTATTTT
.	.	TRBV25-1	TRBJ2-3	CASSESTDTQYF	TGTGCCAGCAGTGAAAGCACAGATACGCAGTATTTT
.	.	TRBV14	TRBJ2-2	CASSPHTNTGELFF	TGTGCCAGCTCCCCACACACGAACACCGGGGAGCTGTTTTTT
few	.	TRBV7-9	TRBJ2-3	CASSVDKRDTQYF	TGTGCCAGCAGCGTGGACAAGAGAGATACGCAGTATTTT
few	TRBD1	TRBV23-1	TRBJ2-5	CASSQPDNRGEETQYF	TGCGCCAGCAGTCAACCCGATAACAGGGGAGAGGAGACCCAGTACTTC
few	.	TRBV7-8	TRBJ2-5	CASSLEAAARGVRETQYF	TGTGCCAGCAGCTTAGAGGCTGCGGCCAGGGGGGTCCGGGAGACCCAGTACTTC
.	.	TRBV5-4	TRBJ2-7	CASSLASRSYEQYF	TGTGCCAGCAGCTTGGCCTCACGATCCTACGAGCAGTACTTC
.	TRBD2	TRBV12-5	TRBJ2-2	CASGLSRGENTGELFF	TGTGCTAGTGGTTTGTCCCGGGGGGAGAACACCGGGGAGCTGTTTTTT